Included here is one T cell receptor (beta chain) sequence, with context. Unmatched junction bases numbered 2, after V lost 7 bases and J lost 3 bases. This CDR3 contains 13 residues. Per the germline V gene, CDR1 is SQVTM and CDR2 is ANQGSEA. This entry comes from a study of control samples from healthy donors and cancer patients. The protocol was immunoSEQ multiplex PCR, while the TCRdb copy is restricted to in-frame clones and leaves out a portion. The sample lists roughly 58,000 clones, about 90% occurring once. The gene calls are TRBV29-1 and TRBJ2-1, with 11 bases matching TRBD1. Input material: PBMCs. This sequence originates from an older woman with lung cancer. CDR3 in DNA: TGCAGCGGGGACAGGGGGTACTACAATGAGCAGTTCTTC. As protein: CSGDRGYYNEQFF.